This TCR beta chain was recovered during a study of tumor-infiltrating lymphocytes in oesophageal squamous cell carcinoma. TCRdb called the PCR reads again in MiXCR, with one record for every CDR3 protein. The table has over 15,000 distinct CDR3 sequences, 40% to 45% seen once. The CDR3 spans 11 amino acids, including both terminal residues. Germline CDR1 and CDR2: SGHVS and FQNEAQ. There are many counts of this clonotype. No conserved phenylalanine or tryptophan ends this CDR3, so it is likely a read error. The DNA is omitted, as the CDR3 cannot be located on it reliably, and the CDR3 follows TCRdb's listing.

The rearrangement joins TRBV7-8 to TRBJ2-6; the table assigns TRBD2, which was not confirmed against the DNA. Source material: normal esophageal tissue next to the tumor. The source is a female donor with esophageal squamous cell carcinoma. This chain's CDR3 is CASSRGLVGTS.